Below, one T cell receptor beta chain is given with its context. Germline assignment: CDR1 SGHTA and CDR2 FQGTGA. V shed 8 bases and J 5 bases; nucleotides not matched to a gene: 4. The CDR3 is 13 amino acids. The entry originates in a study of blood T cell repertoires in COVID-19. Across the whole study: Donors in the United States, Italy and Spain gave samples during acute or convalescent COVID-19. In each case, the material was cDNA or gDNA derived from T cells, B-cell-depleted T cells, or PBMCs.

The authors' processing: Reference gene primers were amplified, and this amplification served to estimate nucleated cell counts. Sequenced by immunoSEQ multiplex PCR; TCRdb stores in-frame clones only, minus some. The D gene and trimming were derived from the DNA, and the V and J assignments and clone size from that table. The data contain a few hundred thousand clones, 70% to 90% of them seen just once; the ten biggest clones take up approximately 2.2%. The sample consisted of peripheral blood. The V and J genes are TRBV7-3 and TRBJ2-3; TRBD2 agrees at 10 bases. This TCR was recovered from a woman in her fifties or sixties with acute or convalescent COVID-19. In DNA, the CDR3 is TGTGCCAGCCTAGCGGGAGACAAAGATACGCAGTATTTT. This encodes CASLAGDKDTQYF.